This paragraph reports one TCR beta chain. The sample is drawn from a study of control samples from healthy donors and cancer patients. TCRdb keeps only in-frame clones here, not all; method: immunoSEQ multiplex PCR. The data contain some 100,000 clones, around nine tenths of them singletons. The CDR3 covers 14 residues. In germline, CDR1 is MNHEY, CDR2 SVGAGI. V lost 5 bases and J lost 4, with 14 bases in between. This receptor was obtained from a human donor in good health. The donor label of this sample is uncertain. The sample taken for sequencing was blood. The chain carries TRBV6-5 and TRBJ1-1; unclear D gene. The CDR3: CASSQLELSTEAFF. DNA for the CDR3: TGTGCCAGCAGTCAGCTTGAGCTTTCCACTGAAGCTTTCTTT.